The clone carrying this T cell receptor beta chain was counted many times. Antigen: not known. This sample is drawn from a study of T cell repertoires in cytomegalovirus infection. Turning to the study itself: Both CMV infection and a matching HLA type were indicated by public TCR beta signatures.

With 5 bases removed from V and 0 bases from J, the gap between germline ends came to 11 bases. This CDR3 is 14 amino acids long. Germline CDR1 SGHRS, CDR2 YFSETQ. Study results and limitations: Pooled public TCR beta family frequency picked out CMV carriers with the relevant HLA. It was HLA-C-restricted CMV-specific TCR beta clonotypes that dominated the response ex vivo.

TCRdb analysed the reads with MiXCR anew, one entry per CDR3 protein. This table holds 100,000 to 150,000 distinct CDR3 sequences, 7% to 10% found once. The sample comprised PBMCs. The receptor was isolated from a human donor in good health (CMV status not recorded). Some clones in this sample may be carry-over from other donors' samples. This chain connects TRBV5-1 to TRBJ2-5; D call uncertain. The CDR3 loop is CASRYTAYQETQYF. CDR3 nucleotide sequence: TGCGCCAGCAGATATACAGCGTACCAAGAGACCCAGTACTTC. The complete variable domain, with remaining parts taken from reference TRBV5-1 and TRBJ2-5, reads KAGVTQTPRYLIKTRGQQVTLSCSPISGHRSVSWYQQTPGQGLQFLFEYFSETQRNKGNFPGRFSGRQFSNSRSEMNVSTLELGDSALYLCASRYTAYQETQYFGPGTRLLVL.